This TCR beta chain appears in the sequencing data of a study of blood T cells in healthy people across ages. Ranging in age from roughly 6 to 95, the donors were healthy Caucasian individuals from Russia. Per sample, extraction of total RNA gave at least 5 micrograms in every case. With respect to this clonotype: Compared with germline, one end of the junction differs, possibly owing to a read error.

Germline loops: CDR1 SSHAT, CDR2 FNYEAQ (reference sequence). CDR3 length: 13 amino acids. Sample-barcoded 5' priming and a J-beta primer mix drove a second PCR of roughly 7 to 11 cycles. MiXCR was run by TCRdb on the 5' RACE reads, yielding one entry per CDR3 protein. The data show about 630,000 distinct CDR3 sequences, around 21% seen once. The sequencing input was blood. The genes are TRBV7-7 and TRBJ1-1; D is unresolved. This clonotype originated in a man in his sixties or seventies in good health. CDR3 coding DNA: TGTGCTAGCAGCTTTGCAGCGAACACTGAAGCTTTCTTT. Translating gives CASSFAANTEAFF.